Shown below are 27 T cell receptor beta chains from a single sample sequenced in a study of cytomegalovirus exposure and HLA in healthy donors. The PCR was carried out with 60 Vbeta primers and 13 Jbeta primers. Clones were sequenced by immunoSEQ multiplex PCR, and TCRdb holds only the in-frame ones, with some missing. The sample includes approximately 110,000 clones, just under 75% of them seen just once. Sequencing was performed on PBMCs. The receptors come from a man between 60 and 75 years old in good health and CMV-seropositive.

Remarks on this clone: An end of the junction differs from the germline gene, which may be a read error. The rearrangement links TRBV7-7 to TRBJ2-5; 7 nucleotides line up with TRBD1. CDR1 is SSHAT, CDR2 FNYEAQ, per germline (reference sequence). The CDR3 runs 13 residues. This CDR3 is CASSRDSQETQYF. In DNA form, the CDR3 reads TGTGCTAGCAGCCGGGACAGTCAAGAGACCCAGTACTTC.

This clone was seen a handful of times. The chain has TRBV7-9 and TRBJ1-3; D is uncertain. The CDR3 is made up of 12 amino acids. Between the trimmed V and J ends, which lost 9 bases and 0 bases, there was a span of 6 bases. Germline V CDR1 and CDR2: SEHNR, FQNEAQ (reference sequence). In DNA, the CDR3 is TGTGCCAGTGTCAGCTCTGGAAACACCATATATTTT. It is translated as CASVSSGNTIYF.

The chain links TRBV6-1 to TRBJ2-5; no firm D call. Germline V lookup: CDR1 MNHNS, CDR2 SASEGT. V was shortened by 3 bases and J by 5 bases, with 4 bases between the two germline ends. There are 11 residues in the CDR3. The CDR3 spells CASSDRETQYF. The CDR3, as DNA: TGTGCCAGCAGTGACCGGGAGACCCAGTACTTC.

This chain uses TRBV18 with TRBJ1-2; 10 bases line up with TRBD1. Per the germline V gene, CDR1 is KGHSH and CDR2 is LQKENI. The CDR3 is made up of 15 amino acids. Germline trimming cut 3 bases from V and 9 bases from J; bases unmatched to any gene: 10. The CDR3 loop reads CASSPTGQGGWSYTF. The CDR3 DNA follows: TGTGCCAGCTCACCGACTGGACAGGGGGGTTGGAGCTACACCTTC.

The genes are TRBV19 and TRBJ2-1; 7 bases align to TRBD2. After removal of 7 bases from V and 9 bases from J, the junction contained 21 bases not matched to a gene. The CDR3 runs to 17 residues. Germline V lookup: CDR1 LNHDA, CDR2 SQIVND (reference sequence). The CDR3 region has the DNA TGTGCCAGTACGCCTCCAGGGCGGGGGTCTTGGCAGGGTGAGCAGTTCTTC. This translates into CASTPPGRGSWQGEQFF. Looking up the rest from reference TRBV19 and TRBJ2-1 gives the full variable domain: DGGITQSPKYLFRKEGQNVTLSCEQNLNHDAMYWYRQDPGQGLRLIYYSQIVNDFQKGDIAEGYSVSREKKESFPLTVTSAQKNPTAFYLCASTPPGRGSWQGEQFFGPGTRLTVL.

The V call is TRBV5-1, the J call TRBJ1-2, with a tentative D call TRBD1 (5 bases). The V end was cut by 3 bases, the J end by 8 bases, with 14 bases between. Germline-derived CDR1 and CDR2 are SGHRS and YFSETQ. This CDR3 comprises 13 residues. The DNA for the CDR3 is TGCGCCAGCAGCTCATCGGCAGGGCGAGGCTACACCTTC. It translates to CASSSSAGRGYTF.

This chain uses TRBV11-2 with TRBJ2-5; D possibly corresponds to TRBD2 (6 bases). Per the germline V gene, CDR1 is SGHAT and CDR2 is FQNNGV. V was cut by 3 bases and J by 1 base, with 12 bases left in between. The CDR3 has 15 residues. The CDR3: CASSFRRGAQETQYF. CDR3 sequence (DNA): TGTGCCAGCAGCTTCAGGCGGGGAGCCCAAGAGACCCAGTACTTC.

This chain uses TRBV10-1 with TRBJ2-1, with 10 bases that match TRBD1. Germline assignment: CDR1 WNHNN and CDR2 SYGVQD (reference sequence). V shed 4 bases, J shed 4 bases, and the junction held 4 bases outside the gene matches. The CDR3 totals 15 residues. CDR3 sequence reads: CASSAPGQGYNEQFF. CDR3 in DNA: TGCGCCAGCAGTGCCCCGGGACAGGGGTACAATGAGCAGTTCTTC.

V usage is TRBV7-6 and J usage is TRBJ1-5; D possibly corresponds to TRBD1 (6 bases). Between the trimmed V and J ends, which lost 5 bases and 4 bases, there was a span of 15 bases. Germline loops: CDR1 SGHVS, CDR2 FNYEAQ. The CDR3 is 15 amino acids. Here the CDR3 reads CASSPHGTPNQPQHF. For the CDR3, the DNA is TGTGCCAGCAGCCCGCACGGGACACCGAATCAGCCCCAGCATTTT.

The V and J genes are TRBV14 and TRBJ2-5; D is unresolved. This CDR3 spans 11 amino acids. Germline lookup yields CDR1 SGHDN and CDR2 FVKESK. Trimming removed 6 bases at V and 10 bases at J, with 12 bases between. The CDR3 bases are TGTGCCAGCAGGGGCATGGGCGACCAGTACTTC. It yields the protein CASRGMGDQYF.

The chain combines TRBV5-8 with TRBJ1-6; D is uncertain. The germline gives CDR1 SGHTS, CDR2 YDEGEE. Trimming removed 0 bases at V and 0 bases at J, with 10 bases between. This CDR3 region has 17 residues. CDR3: CASSLVVASSYNSPLHF. The CDR3 DNA reads as TGTGCCAGCAGCTTGGTGGTAGCGAGCTCCTATAATTCACCCCTCCACTTT.

This clone was seen a few times. The chain joins TRBV5-1 to TRBJ2-1; a weak D match, TRBD1 (6 bases). Trimming left V 2 bases short and J 6 bases short, with 15 bases between. Germline V gene sequence: CDR1 SGHRS, CDR2 YFSETQ. The CDR3 totals 15 residues. CDR3 residues: CASSFMGHLSNEQFF. CDR3 sequence (DNA): TGCGCCAGCAGCTTTATGGGACACTTATCCAATGAGCAGTTCTTC.

A single count supports this clone. This chain uses TRBV28 with TRBJ1-6; a weak D match, TRBD1 (6 bases). Trimming stripped 7 bases from V and 7 bases from J, with 14 bases between. CDR3 size: 14 residues. Germline CDR1 is MDHEN and CDR2 is SYDVKM. CDR3 nucleotide sequence: TGTGCCAGCACCAACACAGGGTCCAATTCACCCCTCCACTTT. Translating gives CASTNTGSNSPLHF.

This clone was seen a few times. V and J are TRBV11-3 and TRBJ2-7; possibly TRBD2 for D (5 bases). V was shortened by 1 base and J by 2 bases, with 12 bases between the two germline ends. Germline V lookup: CDR1 SGHNT, CDR2 YENEEA. The CDR3 runs to 15 residues. CDR3 coding DNA: TGTGCCAGCAGCTTAGTAGGACTCTCAACCTACGAGCAGTACTTC. Its protein is CASSLVGLSTYEQYF. Drawing the rest from reference TRBV11-3 and TRBJ2-7, the complete variable domain is EAGVVQSPRYKIIEKKQPVAFWCNPISGHNTLYWYLQNLGQGPELLIRYENEEAVDDSQLPKDRFSAERLKGVDSTLKIQPAELGDSAVYLCASSLVGLSTYEQYFGPGTRLTVT.

In DNA, the CDR3 is TGTGCCAGTAGTAGCAGGGGTGGGGAGCAGTTCTTC. Protein sequence: CASSSRGGEQFF. The V and J genes are TRBV19 and TRBJ2-1; D may be TRBD1 (6 bases). The germline CDR1 and CDR2 sequences are LNHDA and SQIVND (reference sequence). Between the trimmed V and J ends, which lost 4 bases and 10 bases, there was a span of 11 bases. This CDR3 has 12 amino acids. Based on the CDR3 plus reference TRBV19 and TRBJ2-1, the full variable domain is DGGITQSPKYLFRKEGQNVTLSCEQNLNHDAMYWYRQDPGQGLRLIYYSQIVNDFQKGDIAEGYSVSREKKESFPLTVTSAQKNPTAFYLCASSSRGGEQFFGPGTRLTVL.

CDR3 nucleotides: TGCGCCAGCAGCTTGGAATCGGCAGGAAACACTGAAGCTTTCTTT. Amino acids: CASSLESAGNTEAFF. This chain uses TRBV5-1 with TRBJ1-1; D is unresolved. The CDR3 spans 15 residues. Germline CDR1 reads SGHRS; CDR2 reads YFSETQ. The V end lost 0 bases, the J end lost 2 bases, and 11 bases lay between the germline ends. The full variable domain, completed using reference TRBV5-1 and TRBJ1-1, is KAGVTQTPRYLIKTRGQQVTLSCSPISGHRSVSWYQQTPGQGLQFLFEYFSETQRNKGNFPGRFSGRQFSNSRSEMNVSTLELGDSALYLCASSLESAGNTEAFFGQGTRLTVV.

V usage is TRBV2 and J usage is TRBJ1-1; the D is unclear. Trimming pared 3 bases from V and 6 bases from J, leaving 11 bases between. The CDR3 sequence is 13 residues long. Germline CDR1 SNHLY, CDR2 FYNNEI. CDR3 nucleotide sequence: TGTGCCAGCAGTGAGCGCGGAGTTTCTGAAGCTTTCTTT. Its protein product is CASSERGVSEAFF.

The rearrangement links TRBV2 to TRBJ1-4; D is ambiguous. The CDR3 is made up of 12 amino acids. Between the trimmed V and J ends, which lost 1 base and 7 bases, there was a span of 4 bases. Germline CDR1 reads SNHLY; CDR2 reads FYNNEI. The CDR3 is CASSEVAEKLFF. CDR3 DNA sequence: TGTGCCAGCAGTGAAGTGGCTGAAAAACTGTTTTTT.

The chain recombines TRBV30 with TRBJ1-5; the D gene is possibly TRBD1 (5 bases). Trimming took 0 bases from V and 7 from J, leaving 16 bases between them. Germline V CDR1 and CDR2: GTSNPN, SVGIG (reference sequence). The CDR3 totals 15 residues. The CDR3 region is CAWSVKPPRGQPQHF. CDR3 nucleotides: TGTGCCTGGAGTGTTAAACCTCCACGGGGGCAGCCCCAGCATTTT.

V usage is TRBV7-3 and J usage is TRBJ1-1; perhaps TRBD1 as D (5 bases). The germline CDR1 and CDR2 sequences are SGHTA and FQGTGA. V lost 2 bases, J lost 1 base, and 14 bases lay in between. CDR3 length: 16 residues. The CDR3 protein is CASSLLPTATNTEAFF. The CDR3 coding sequence is TGTGCCAGCAGCTTACTCCCGACAGCCACGAACACTGAAGCTTTCTTT.

The chain links TRBV9 to TRBJ2-1; 10 positions agree with TRBD1. Germline V lookup: CDR1 SGDLS, CDR2 YYNGEE. With V trimmed by 0 bases and J by 8 bases, 2 bases remained unmatched. The CDR3 loop spans 14 amino acids. The CDR3 sequence is CASSVGQGAYEQFF. The CDR3 region has the DNA TGTGCCAGCAGCGTAGGACAGGGGGCTTATGAGCAGTTCTTC. Looking up the rest from reference TRBV9 and TRBJ2-1 gives the full variable domain: DSGVTQTPKHLITATGQRVTLRCSPRSGDLSVYWYQQSLDQGLQFLIQYYNGEERAKGNILERFSAQQFPDLHSELNLSSLELGDSALYFCASSVGQGAYEQFFGPGTRLTVL.

The V and J genes are TRBV28 and TRBJ2-7, with 11 bases lining up with TRBD2. The CDR3 length is 15 residues. Trimming removed 2 bases from V and 6 bases from J; junction bases left unmatched: 6. Germline lookup yields CDR1 MDHEN and CDR2 SYDVKM. The CDR3 DNA follows: TGTGCCAGCAGTTTAATGGGTCTAGCGGGGGGCGAGCAGTACTTC. Translated: CASSLMGLAGGEQYF.

The V and J genes are TRBV11-3 and TRBJ2-5; 12 bases are a match to TRBD2. The junction had 0 bases not matched to a gene; V was cut back by 1 base and J by 3 bases. Germline CDR1 and CDR2: SGHNT and YENEEA. This CDR3 comprises 15 residues. In nucleotides, the CDR3 is TGTGCCAGCAGCTTAGGGACTAGCGGGGAAGAGACCCAGTACTTC. It specifies CASSLGTSGEETQYF. Drawing the rest from reference TRBV11-3 and TRBJ2-5, the complete variable domain is EAGVVQSPRYKIIEKKQPVAFWCNPISGHNTLYWYLQNLGQGPELLIRYENEEAVDDSQLPKDRFSAERLKGVDSTLKIQPAELGDSAVYLCASSLGTSGEETQYFGPGTRLLVL.

The chain employs TRBV11-2 and TRBJ2-2; D may be TRBD1 (5 bases). CDR3 length: 12 amino acids. V was clipped by 11 bases and J by 5 bases, with 12 bases between them. The V gene's germline CDR1 is SGHAT and CDR2 FQNNGV. CDR3 DNA sequence: TGTGCCTCCAACAGGAAAACCGGGGAGCTGTTTTTT. Its protein is CASNRKTGELFF.

The V call is TRBV10-1, the J call TRBJ2-2; TRBD1 agrees at 7 bases. The CDR3 length is 14 residues. Germline loops: CDR1 WNHNN, CDR2 SYGVQD (reference sequence). After removal of 4 bases from V and 5 bases from J, the junction contained 4 bases not matched to a gene. The CDR3 region is CASSGQGPTGELFF. As DNA, the CDR3 is TGCGCCAGCAGTGGACAGGGACCTACCGGGGAGCTGTTTTTT.

The V gene is TRBV9, the J gene TRBJ2-1, with 8 bases identical to TRBD2. V gave up 2 bases and J gave up 0 bases; unmatched junction bases: 4. Germline V lookup: CDR1 SGDLS, CDR2 YYNGEE. The CDR3 covers 16 residues. Here the CDR3 DNA reads TGTGCCAGCAGCGTTTCGGGGGGGAGCTCCTACAATGAGCAGTTCTTC. It yields the protein CASSVSGGSSYNEQFF.

The chain has TRBV30 and TRBJ2-1, with TRBD2 matching over 8 bases. V lost 3 bases, J lost 7 bases, and 5 bases stayed unmatched. CDR3 size: 13 residues. The V gene's germline CDR1 is GTSNPN and CDR2 SVGIG (reference sequence). CDR3 protein: CAWSTGGGNEQFF. Here the CDR3 DNA reads TGTGCCTGGAGCACGGGGGGGGGTAATGAGCAGTTCTTC.